The clone carrying this T cell receptor (beta chain) was observed a few times. TCRdb re-called the 5' RACE reads with MiXCR, one entry per CDR3 protein. The sample shows 250,000 to 350,000 distinct CDR3 sequences, around 4.5% of them seen only once. The entry originates in a study of T cells after yellow fever vaccination. Germline V gives CDR1 KGHDR, CDR2 SFDVKD. The CDR3 covers 13 residues. With 5 bases removed from V and 2 bases from J, the gap between germline ends came to 9 bases. This receptor was taken from a man aged 18 to 29 who received the YFV17D yellow fever vaccine. The sequencing here drew on PBMCs, taken 15 days after the yellow fever booster vaccination. The chain combines TRBV24-1 with TRBJ2-7; D might be TRBD1 or TRBD2, each matching 6 bases. In DNA form, the CDR3 reads TGTGCCACCAGTGTAGGGGGGCCCTACGAGCAGTACTTC. The encoded protein is CATSVGGPYEQYF.